These 23 T cell receptor beta chains were all obtained from the same sample, sequenced in a study of blood T cell repertoires in COVID-19. Sequenced by immunoSEQ multiplex PCR; TCRdb stores in-frame clones only, minus some. There are hundreds of thousands of clones in the sample; roughly 85% occur only once, and about 17% lies in the top ten. Sequencing was carried out using PBMCs or T cells enriched from blood (not recorded which). Source of these receptors: a man between 40 and 49 years old who had recovered from COVID-19.

This clone was detected a few times. The J gene is TRBJ1-2, the V gene TRBV5-1; D gene unclear. Germline loops: CDR1 SGHRS, CDR2 YFSETQ. This CDR3 region has 13 residues. V was trimmed by 5 bases and J by 3 bases, leaving 11 bases between them. The DNA of the CDR3 is TGCGCCAGCAGGAAGTCCCCGGACTATGGCTACACCTTC. As protein: CASRKSPDYGYTF.

The chain carries TRBV6-2 or TRBV6-3 and TRBJ1-1, with D possibly being TRBD1 (5 bases). Germline V gene sequence: CDR1 MNHEY, CDR2 SVGEGT. The CDR3 contains 14 residues. V dropped 4 bases and J dropped 4 bases, with 13 bases sitting between them. This chain's CDR3 is CASSSPPGVTEAFF. CDR3 bases: TGTGCCAGCAGTTCTCCCCCGGGGGTCACTGAAGCTTTCTTT.

V usage is TRBV11-1 and J usage is TRBJ2-7; D is perhaps TRBD2 (6 bases). Germline V lookup: CDR1 SGHAT, CDR2 FQDESV (reference sequence). V lost 4 bases and J 4 bases, leaving 14 bases between the germline ends. The CDR3 covers 14 residues. CDR3 protein: CASSSTSSRYEQYF. The CDR3 DNA reads as TGTGCCAGCAGCTCTACTAGCTCTCGGTACGAGCAGTACTTC.

This clone has just one count. This chain uses TRBV11-3 with TRBJ1-1, with 9 bases lining up with TRBD1. Trimming cost V 4 bases and J 7 bases; bases outside gene matches: 4. CDR3 size: 13 residues. Germline V gives CDR1 SGHNT, CDR2 YENEEA. The CDR3 here is CASSSDRGNEAFF. The CDR3 DNA reads TGTGCCAGCAGCTCGGACAGGGGTAATGAAGCTTTCTTT.

V usage is TRBV30 and J usage is TRBJ2-1, with D uncertain. From germline, CDR1 is GTSNPN and CDR2 SVGIG (reference sequence). The CDR3 runs 13 residues. V shed 4 bases and J shed 7 bases, with 14 bases lying between them. The CDR3 loop reads CAWTLPGRNEQFF. Written as DNA, the CDR3 is TGTGCCTGGACTCTCCCAGGCCGGAATGAGCAGTTCTTC.

This chain's CDR3 is CASSLGGKAYEQYF. The CDR3 region has the DNA TGTGCCAGCAGCCTAGGGGGCAAAGCCTACGAGCAGTACTTC. The chain employs TRBV3-1 (or the pseudogene TRBV3-2) and TRBJ2-7, with 7 bases that match TRBD1. This CDR3 is built from 14 residues. The V gene end was trimmed by 4 bases and the J gene end by 2 bases; junction bases not matched to a gene: 5. CDR1 LGHDT and CDR2 YNNKEL come from the germline V gene (reference sequence).

The rearrangement links TRBV27 to TRBJ1-1; D is undetermined. Germline assignment: CDR1 MNHEY and CDR2 SMNVEV (reference sequence). Trimming shortened V by 8 bases and J by 0 bases, and 10 bases separated the two germline ends. This CDR3 contains 13 residues. CDR3 sequence reads: CASGPYLNTEAFF. The CDR3, as DNA: TGTGCCAGCGGGCCTTATTTGAACACTGAAGCTTTCTTT.

The chain joins TRBV6-5 to TRBJ2-7; D remains unclear. Germline CDR1 is MNHEY and CDR2 is SVGAGI. Trimming left V 4 bases short and J 4 bases short, with 17 bases between. This CDR3 contains 15 residues. The CDR3 DNA sequence: TGTGCCAGCAGTTCCGGCGCGCGAGGCAATTACGAGCAGTACTTC. It is translated as CASSSGARGNYEQYF.

This clone was recorded at least ten times. V gene TRBV9 combines with J gene TRBJ2-3; tentatively, D is TRBD2 (6 bases). Germline loops: CDR1 SGDLS, CDR2 YYNGEE. Trimming pared 3 bases from V and 4 bases from J, leaving 12 bases between. The CDR3 is made up of 14 amino acids. This CDR3 reads CASSAGSGPDTQYF. The DNA for the CDR3 is TGTGCCAGCAGCGCAGGCAGCGGGCCAGATACGCAGTATTTT.

Points on this clone: One end of the junction does not line up with germline, which may come from a read error. The chain recombines TRBV7-7 with TRBJ2-3, with TRBD2 identical over 10 bases. The CDR3 extends over 15 amino acids. Germline V gene data show CDR1 as SSHAT and CDR2 as FNYEAQ (reference sequence). DNA of the CDR3: TGTGCTAGCAGCTTAACTAGCGGGACCGCAGATACGCAGTATTTT. It is translated as CASSLTSGTADTQYF.

The chain recombines TRBV11-3 with TRBJ2-1, with TRBD2 matching 13 bases. This CDR3 region has 16 residues. Germline V gene lookup returns CDR1 SGHNT and CDR2 YENEEA. J was trimmed by 4 bases and V by 5 bases; bases with no gene match: 5. DNA of the CDR3: TGTGCCAGCAGCCGACGGACTAGCGGGAGTTACAATGAGCAGTTCTTC. Its protein is CASSRRTSGSYNEQFF.

V and J are TRBV7-8 and TRBJ1-6; 8 positions agree with TRBD1. Germline trimming cut 1 base from V and 0 bases from J; bases unmatched to any gene: 8. CDR3 length: 19 residues. Germline V lookup: CDR1 SGHVS, CDR2 FQNEAQ. For the CDR3, the DNA is TGTGCCAGCAGCTTAGAGACAGGGGCACCAGGCTCCTATAATTCACCCCTCCACTTT. It is translated as CASSLETGAPGSYNSPLHF.

This rearrangement joins TRBV9 to TRBJ2-1, with D tentatively TRBD2 (6 bases). The V and J ends lost 4 bases and 9 bases respectively, with 29 bases between them. CDR1 and CDR2 (germline): SGDLS, YYNGEE. CDR3 length: 18 amino acids. The CDR3 region has the DNA TGTGCCAGCAGCCGTTGGGGGGTGGCTGTCGGGAGTAAGAGTGAGCAGTTCTTC. Translated: CASSRWGVAVGSKSEQFF.

The chain recombines TRBV12-5 with TRBJ2-2, with a tentative D call TRBD1 (5 bases). The germline CDR1 and CDR2 sequences are LGHNT and FRNRAP. The ends were cut back, 4 bases at V and 6 bases at J, with 9 bases in the middle. This CDR3 has 13 amino acids. CDR3 protein: CASGSLGAGELFF. The CDR3, as DNA: TGTGCTAGTGGTTCTCTAGGGGCCGGGGAGCTGTTTTTT.

The chain uses TRBV11-3 and TRBJ2-1; 7 bases are shared with TRBD1. This CDR3 contains 13 residues. Germline loops: CDR1 SGHNT, CDR2 YENEEA. Trimming at V came to 4 bases and at J to 7 bases, leaving 4 bases not matched to a gene. Written as DNA, the CDR3 is TGTGCCAGCAGCTCCGACAGGGCTAATGAGCAGTTCTTC. Amino acids: CASSSDRANEQFF.

This sequence joins TRBV12-3 or TRBV12-4 and TRBJ1-1; possible D gene TRBD1, 6 bases. V lost 4 bases to trimming and J lost 6 bases, with 12 bases between them. The CDR3 extends over 13 amino acids. The CDR3, as DNA: TGTGCCAGCAGTTACCAGGGGAGCGCTGAAGCTTTCTTT. Protein product: CASSYQGSAEAFF.

V gene TRBV18 combines with J gene TRBJ1-2; D perhaps matches TRBD1 (5 bases). The ends were cut back, 2 bases at V and 5 bases at J, with 9 bases in the middle. CDR3 length: 13 residues. Germline CDR1 is KGHSH and CDR2 is LQKENI. The CDR3 spells CASSPMTEYGYTF. The CDR3 bases are TGTGCCAGCTCACCAATGACAGAGTATGGCTACACCTTC.

The rearrangement joins TRBV10-3 to TRBJ2-7; D is uncertain. Germline CDR1 ENHRY, CDR2 SYGVKD. The germline V and J ends were trimmed by 4 bases and 4 bases, with 11 bases remaining between them. The CDR3 contains 13 residues. The CDR3 DNA sequence: TGTGCCATCAGTGGAGGTGGAGTGTACGAGCAGTACTTC. Residues: CAISGGGVYEQYF.

The chain carries TRBV7-9 and TRBJ1-1; 7 bases are shared with TRBD1. This CDR3 spans 17 amino acids. The V gene end was trimmed by 5 bases and the J gene end by 4 bases; junction bases not matched to a gene: 16. CDR1 and CDR2 (germline): SEHNR, FQNEAQ (reference sequence). This CDR3 reads CASSPTYGQVVSTEAFF. In DNA, the CDR3 is TGTGCCAGCAGCCCAACTTACGGACAGGTCGTCAGCACTGAAGCTTTCTTT.

The count of this clone is one. The V call is TRBV28, the J call TRBJ1-1; perhaps TRBD1 as D (6 bases). In germline, CDR1 is MDHEN, CDR2 SYDVKM. The CDR3 runs to 14 residues. V dropped 6 bases and J dropped 0 bases, with 11 bases sitting between them. The CDR3 nucleotides are TGTGCCAGCAGCTACAGGGACATGAACACTGAAGCTTTCTTT. This translates into CASSYRDMNTEAFF. Full variable domain (outside the CDR3, taken from reference TRBV28 and TRBJ1-1): DVKVTQSSRYLVKRTGEKVFLECVQDMDHENMFWYRQDPGLGLRLIYFSYDVKMKEKGDIPEGYSVSREKKERFSLILESASTNQTSMYLCASSYRDMNTEAFFGQGTRLTVV.

This sequence joins TRBV27 and TRBJ2-1; 7 bases line up with TRBD2. This CDR3 is 14 amino acids long. The V gene end was trimmed by 2 bases and the J gene end by 2 bases; junction bases not matched to a gene: 0. CDR1 MNHEY and CDR2 SMNVEV come from the germline V gene (reference sequence). The DNA for the CDR3 is TGTGCCAGCAGTTTAAGCGGGACCTACAATGAGCAGTTCTTC. It yields the protein CASSLSGTYNEQFF.

This clone appeared a few times. CDR3 amino acids: CAISGTGSHEQYF. CDR3 nucleotides: TGTGCCATCTCTGGGACAGGGAGCCACGAGCAGTACTTC. The J gene is TRBJ2-7, the V gene TRBV2, with 9 bases matching TRBD1. Germline V gene lookup returns CDR1 SNHLY and CDR2 FYNNEI. The CDR3 sequence is 13 residues long. Losses at the gene ends were 10 bases for V and 5 bases for J; bases not matched to a gene: 9.

The CDR3 region is CASSLNDMADEQYF. DNA for the CDR3: TGTGCCAGCAGCTTAAACGATATGGCTGACGAGCAGTACTTC. The rearrangement links TRBV9 to TRBJ2-7; D remains ambiguous. Germline V lookup: CDR1 SGDLS, CDR2 YYNGEE. V was shortened by 4 bases and J by 5 bases, with 16 bases between the two germline ends. This CDR3 has 14 residues.